What follows is one T cell receptor (beta chain) and its context. Authors' data handling: Counts of nucleated cells, estimated from reference gene primer amplification, were obtained. Sequencing was performed with immunoSEQ multiplex PCR; in TCRdb, only in-frame clones are kept and a portion is missing. V and J calls and clone size are copied from that table; D and trimming were computed from the DNA. This table has roughly 110,000 clones, more than 70% appearing once. The CDR3 consists of 15 residues. Germline V gives CDR1 SGHTS, CDR2 YDEGEE. The germline V and J ends were trimmed by 2 bases and 9 bases, with 17 bases remaining between them. The data were obtained in a study of blood T cell repertoires in COVID-19. Overall study context: The origin of the acute and convalescent COVID-19 samples was the United States, Italy and Spain. Sources were T cells, B-cell-depleted T cells, or PBMCs; the material itself was cDNA or gDNA.

The rearrangement links TRBV5-8 to TRBJ2-2, with D perhaps matching TRBD2 (6 bases). This sequence originates from a woman between 65 and 79 years old who had recovered from COVID-19. Material for sequencing was peripheral blood. CDR3 coding DNA: TGTGCCAGCAGCTTATGGGGGAGGACGGCCCGGGAGCTGTTTTTT. Residues: CASSLWGRTARELFF.